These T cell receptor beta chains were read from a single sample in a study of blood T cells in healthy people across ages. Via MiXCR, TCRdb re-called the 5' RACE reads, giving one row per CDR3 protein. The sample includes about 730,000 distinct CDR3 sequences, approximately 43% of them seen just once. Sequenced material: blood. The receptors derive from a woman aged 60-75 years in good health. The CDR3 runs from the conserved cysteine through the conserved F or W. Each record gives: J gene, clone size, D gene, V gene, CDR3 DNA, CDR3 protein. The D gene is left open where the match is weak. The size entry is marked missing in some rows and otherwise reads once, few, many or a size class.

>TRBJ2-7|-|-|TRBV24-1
TGTGCCACCAGTGATCCTCGACAGCTGACCTACGAGCAGTACTTC
CATSDPRQLTYEQYF
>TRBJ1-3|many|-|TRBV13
TGTGCCAGCAGCCTGGACCGGCTCTCTGGAAACACCATATATTTT
CASSLDRLSGNTIYF
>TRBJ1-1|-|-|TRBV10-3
TGTGCCATCCAAGAGGGGACACGGGGCACTGAAGCTTTCTTT
CAIQEGTRGTEAFF
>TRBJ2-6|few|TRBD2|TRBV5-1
TGCGCCAGCAGCCCCCGGGAGGGCTTCTCTGGGGCCAACGTCCTGACTTTC
CASSPREGFSGANVLTF
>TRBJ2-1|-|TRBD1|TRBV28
TGTGCCAGCAGTTCAGGGGGTCCTTTTTACAATGAGCAGTTCTTC
CASSSGGPFYNEQFF
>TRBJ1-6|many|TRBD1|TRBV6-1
TGTGCCAGCAGTGGACAGGGCCGGAGCTCCTATAATTCACCCCTCCACTTT
CASSGQGRSSYNSPLHF
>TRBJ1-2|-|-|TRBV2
TGTGCCAGCAAGCCCGGGGCGCGGAACTATGGCTACACCTTC
CASKPGARNYGYTF
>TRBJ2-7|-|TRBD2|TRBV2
TGTGCCAGCAGTGAAGCCCTTGCTAGCGGGTCGGACCCTCACTGCGAGCAGTACTTC
CASSEALASGSDPHCEQYF
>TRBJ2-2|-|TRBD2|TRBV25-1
TGTGCCAGCAGTGATCGGACTAGCGGGCGGGCTCCGAACACCGGGGAGCTGTTTTTT
CASSDRTSGRAPNTGELFF
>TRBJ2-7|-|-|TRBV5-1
TGCGCCAGCACCGATGCGGGCCCCAGCCCCTCCGAGCAGTACTTC
CASTDAGPSPSEQYF
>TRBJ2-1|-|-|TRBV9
TGTGCCAGCAGCGTAGGGGGACATTGGAATAATGAGCAGTTCTTC
CASSVGGHWNNEQFF
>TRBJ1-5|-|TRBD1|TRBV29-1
TGCAGCGTTTCCACAGGGGGATTCAATCAGCCCCAGCATTTT
CSVSTGGFNQPQHF
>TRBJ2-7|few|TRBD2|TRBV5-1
TGCGCCAGCAGCGTACGGACTAGCACCCCTTGGGAGCAGTACTTC
CASSVRTSTPWEQYF
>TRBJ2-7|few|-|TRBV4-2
TGTGCCAGCAGCCAAGATGGGGGATTTGGTGACGAGCAGTACTTC
CASSQDGGFGDEQYF
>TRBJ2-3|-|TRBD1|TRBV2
TGTGCCAGCAGCGGACCCATGGCCGGACAGGGGACAGATACGCAGTATTTT
CASSGPMAGQGTDTQYF
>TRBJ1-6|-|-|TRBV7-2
TGTGCCAGCAGCTTAGTGCGTCTGACATTTGGAGAGTACCTGTCACCCCTCCACTTT
CASSLVRLTFGEYLSPLHF
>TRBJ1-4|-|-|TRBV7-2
TGTGCCAGCAGCCGCCGGGACGGCCCGTCCTACACAAATGAAAGACTGTTTTTT
CASSRRDGPSYTNERLFF
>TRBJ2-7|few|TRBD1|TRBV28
TGTGCCAGCAGCCCGGGACAGGGTTGGACGGGGCAGTACTTC
CASSPGQGWTGQYF
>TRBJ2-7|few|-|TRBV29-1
TGCAGCGTTGGGGGTCCCCCAAGTTCCTACGAGCAGTACTTC
CSVGGPPSSYEQYF
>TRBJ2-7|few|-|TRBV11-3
TGTGCCAGCAGCTACAATAGGTACGTCGAGCAGTACTTC
CASSYNRYVEQYF
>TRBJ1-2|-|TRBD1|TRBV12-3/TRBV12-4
TGTGCCAGCACTCTGAGGACAGGCACCTATGGCTACACCTTC
CASTLRTGTYGYTF